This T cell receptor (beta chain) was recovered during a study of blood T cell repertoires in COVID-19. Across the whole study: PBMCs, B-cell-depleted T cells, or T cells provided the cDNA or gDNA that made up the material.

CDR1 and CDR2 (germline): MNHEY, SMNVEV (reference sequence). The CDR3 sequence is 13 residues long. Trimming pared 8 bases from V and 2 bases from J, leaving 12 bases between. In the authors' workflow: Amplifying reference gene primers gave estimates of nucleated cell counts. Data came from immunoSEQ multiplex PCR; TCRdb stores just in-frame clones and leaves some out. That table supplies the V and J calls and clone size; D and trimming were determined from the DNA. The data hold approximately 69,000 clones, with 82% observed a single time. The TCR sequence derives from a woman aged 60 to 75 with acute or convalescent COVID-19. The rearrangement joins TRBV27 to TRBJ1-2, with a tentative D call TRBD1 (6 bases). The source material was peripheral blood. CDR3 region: CASGTSSNYGYTF. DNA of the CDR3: TGTGCCAGCGGGACAAGCAGCAACTATGGCTACACCTTC.